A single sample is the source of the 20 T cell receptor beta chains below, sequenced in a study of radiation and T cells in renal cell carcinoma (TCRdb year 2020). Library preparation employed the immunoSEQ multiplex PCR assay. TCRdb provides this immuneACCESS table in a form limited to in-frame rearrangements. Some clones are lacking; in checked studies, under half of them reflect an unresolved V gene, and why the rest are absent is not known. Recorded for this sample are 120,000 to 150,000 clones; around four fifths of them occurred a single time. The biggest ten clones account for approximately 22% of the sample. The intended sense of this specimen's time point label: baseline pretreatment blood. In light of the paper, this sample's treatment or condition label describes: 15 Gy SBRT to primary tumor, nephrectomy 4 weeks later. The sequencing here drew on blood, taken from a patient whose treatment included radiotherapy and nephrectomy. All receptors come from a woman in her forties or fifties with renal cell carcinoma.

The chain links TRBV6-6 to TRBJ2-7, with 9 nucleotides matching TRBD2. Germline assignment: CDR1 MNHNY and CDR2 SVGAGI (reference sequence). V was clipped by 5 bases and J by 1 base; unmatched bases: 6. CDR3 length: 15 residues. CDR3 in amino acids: CASSLSSGASYEQYF. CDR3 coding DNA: TGTGCCAGCAGTCTATCTAGCGGGGCGTCCTACGAGCAGTACTTC.

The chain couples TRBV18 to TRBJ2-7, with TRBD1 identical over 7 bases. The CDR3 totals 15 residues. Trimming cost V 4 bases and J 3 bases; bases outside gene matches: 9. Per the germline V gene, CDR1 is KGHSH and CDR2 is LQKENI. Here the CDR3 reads CASSRRQGLIYEQYF. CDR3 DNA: TGTGCCAGCTCACGGAGACAGGGATTAATCTACGAGCAGTACTTC.

The chain's CDR3 is CASSFTGTSTEAFF. In DNA, the CDR3 is TGTGCCAGCAGCTTCACAGGTACGAGTACTGAAGCTTTCTTT. The gene calls are TRBV7-2 and TRBJ1-1; possible D gene TRBD1, 5 bases. Germline CDR1 reads SGHTA; CDR2 reads FQGNSA. The CDR3 spans 14 residues. V lost 3 bases to trimming and J lost 5 bases, with 13 bases between them.

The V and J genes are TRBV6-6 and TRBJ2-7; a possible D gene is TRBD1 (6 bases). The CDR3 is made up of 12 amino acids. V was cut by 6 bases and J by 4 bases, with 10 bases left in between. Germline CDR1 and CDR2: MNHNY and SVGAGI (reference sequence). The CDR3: CASRTQGYEQYF. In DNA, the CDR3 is TGTGCCAGCAGGACACAGGGTTACGAGCAGTACTTC.

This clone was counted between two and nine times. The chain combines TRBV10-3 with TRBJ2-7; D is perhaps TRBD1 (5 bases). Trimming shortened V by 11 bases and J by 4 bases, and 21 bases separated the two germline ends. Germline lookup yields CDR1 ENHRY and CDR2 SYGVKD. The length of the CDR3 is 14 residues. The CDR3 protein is CASQWGRAGYEQYF. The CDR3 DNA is TGTGCCTCTCAGTGGGGCAGGGCTGGGTACGAGCAGTACTTC.

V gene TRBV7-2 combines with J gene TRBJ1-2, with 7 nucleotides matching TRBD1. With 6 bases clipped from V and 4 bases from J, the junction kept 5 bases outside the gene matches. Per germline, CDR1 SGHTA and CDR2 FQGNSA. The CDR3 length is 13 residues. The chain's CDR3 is CASRSGGGYGYTF. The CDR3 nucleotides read TGTGCCAGCAGGTCAGGGGGGGGCTATGGCTACACCTTC.

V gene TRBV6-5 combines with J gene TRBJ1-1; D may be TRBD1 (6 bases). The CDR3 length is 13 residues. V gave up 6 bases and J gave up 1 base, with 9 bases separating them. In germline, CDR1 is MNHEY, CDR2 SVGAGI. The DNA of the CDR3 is TGTGCCAGCAGCACCAGGGGGAACACTGAAGCTTTCTTT. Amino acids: CASSTRGNTEAFF.

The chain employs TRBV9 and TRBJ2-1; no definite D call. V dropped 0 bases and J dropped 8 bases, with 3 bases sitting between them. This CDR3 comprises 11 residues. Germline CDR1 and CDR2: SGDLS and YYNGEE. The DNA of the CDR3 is TGTGCCAGCAGCGTAGTCGATGAGCAGTTCTTC. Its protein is CASSVVDEQFF.

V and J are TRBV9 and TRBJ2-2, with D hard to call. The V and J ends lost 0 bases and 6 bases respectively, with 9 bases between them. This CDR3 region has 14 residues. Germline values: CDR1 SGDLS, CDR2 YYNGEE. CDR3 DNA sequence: TGTGCCAGCAGCGTAGCTAACCCCCCCGGGGAGCTGTTTTTT. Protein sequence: CASSVANPPGELFF.

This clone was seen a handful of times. CDR3 amino acids: CASMTEDRAHGYTF. The CDR3 DNA follows: TGTGCCAGCATGACAGAGGACAGGGCTCATGGCTACACCTTC. The chain joins TRBV21-1 to TRBJ1-2; TRBD1 is the table's D call and was not checked against the DNA. TRBV21-1 is flagged as a pseudogene. The CDR3 has 14 residues.

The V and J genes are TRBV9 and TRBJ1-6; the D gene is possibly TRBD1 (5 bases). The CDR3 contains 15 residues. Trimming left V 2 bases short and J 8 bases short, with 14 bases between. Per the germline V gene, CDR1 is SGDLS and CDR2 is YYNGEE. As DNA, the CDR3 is TGTGCCAGCAGCGTCCAAACCGGGGCCTATTCACCCCTCCACTTT. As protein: CASSVQTGAYSPLHF.

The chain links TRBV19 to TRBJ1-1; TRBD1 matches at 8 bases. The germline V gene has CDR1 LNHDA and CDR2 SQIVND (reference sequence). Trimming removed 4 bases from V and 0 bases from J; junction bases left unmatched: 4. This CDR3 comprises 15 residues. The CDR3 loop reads CASSNRQGMNTEAFF. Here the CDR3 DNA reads TGTGCCAGTAGTAATAGACAGGGGATGAACACTGAAGCTTTCTTT.

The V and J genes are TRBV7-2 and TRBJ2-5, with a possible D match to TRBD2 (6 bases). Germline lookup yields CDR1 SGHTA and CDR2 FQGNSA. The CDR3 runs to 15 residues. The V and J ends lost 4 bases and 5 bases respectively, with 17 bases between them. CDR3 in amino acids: CASSSRGGVRETQYF. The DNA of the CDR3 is TGTGCCAGCAGCTCCCGAGGAGGGGTGAGGGAGACCCAGTACTTC.

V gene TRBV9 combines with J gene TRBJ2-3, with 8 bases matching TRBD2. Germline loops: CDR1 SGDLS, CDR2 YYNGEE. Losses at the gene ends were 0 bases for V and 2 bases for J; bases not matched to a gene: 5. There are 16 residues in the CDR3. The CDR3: CASSVAAGGNTDTQYF. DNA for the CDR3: TGTGCCAGCAGCGTAGCTGCGGGAGGAAACACAGATACGCAGTATTTT.

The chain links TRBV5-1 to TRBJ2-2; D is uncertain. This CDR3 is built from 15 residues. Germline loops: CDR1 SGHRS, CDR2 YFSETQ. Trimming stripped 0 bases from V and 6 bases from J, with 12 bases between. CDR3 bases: TGCGCCAGCAGCTTGGGTCGGACCCTGGCCGGGGAGCTGTTTTTT. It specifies CASSLGRTLAGELFF.

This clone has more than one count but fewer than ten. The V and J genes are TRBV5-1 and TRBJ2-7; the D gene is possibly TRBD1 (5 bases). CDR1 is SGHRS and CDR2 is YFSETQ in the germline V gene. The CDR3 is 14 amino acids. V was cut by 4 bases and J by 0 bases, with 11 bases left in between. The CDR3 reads CASSRQDSSYEQYF. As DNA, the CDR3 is TGCGCCAGCAGCCGTCAAGACAGCTCCTACGAGCAGTACTTC.

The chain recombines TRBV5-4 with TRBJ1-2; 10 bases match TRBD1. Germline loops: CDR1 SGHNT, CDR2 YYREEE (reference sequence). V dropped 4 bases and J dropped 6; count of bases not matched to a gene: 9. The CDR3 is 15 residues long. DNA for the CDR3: TGTGCCAGCAGCGCGCCGACAGGGGGCGAGGATGGCTACACCTTC. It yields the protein CASSAPTGGEDGYTF.

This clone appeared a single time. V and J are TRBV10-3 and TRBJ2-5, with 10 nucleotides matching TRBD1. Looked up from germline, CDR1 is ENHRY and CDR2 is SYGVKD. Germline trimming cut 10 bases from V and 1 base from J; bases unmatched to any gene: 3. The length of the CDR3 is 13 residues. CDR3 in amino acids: CATGTGVQETQYF. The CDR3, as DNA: TGTGCCACCGGGACAGGGGTCCAAGAGACCCAGTACTTC.

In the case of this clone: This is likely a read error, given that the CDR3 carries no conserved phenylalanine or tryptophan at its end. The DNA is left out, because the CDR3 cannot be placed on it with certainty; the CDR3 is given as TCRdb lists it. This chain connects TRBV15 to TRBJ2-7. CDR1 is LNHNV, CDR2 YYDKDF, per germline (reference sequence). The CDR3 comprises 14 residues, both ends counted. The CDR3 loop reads CATSRDLSDPLNFG.

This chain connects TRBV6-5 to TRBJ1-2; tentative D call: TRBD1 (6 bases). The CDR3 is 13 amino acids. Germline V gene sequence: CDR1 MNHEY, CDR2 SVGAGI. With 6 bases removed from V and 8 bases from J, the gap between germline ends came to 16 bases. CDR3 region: CASRKQGGGGYTF. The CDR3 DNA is TGTGCCAGCAGAAAACAGGGCGGAGGCGGCTACACCTTC.